This T cell receptor beta chain originates from a study of identical twins. Unique molecular identifiers were present on cDNA, and template switching added a universal primer site. TCRdb redid the calling of the 5' RACE reads with MiXCR, one entry per CDR3 protein. The sample has roughly 250,000 distinct CDR3 sequences, over 12% seen once. Everyone who gave samples was a healthy Caucasian. The germline V gene has CDR1 SQVTM and CDR2 ANQGSEA. Trimming cost V 4 bases and J 9 bases, with 7 bases left between them. This CDR3 has 10 residues. Details on this clonotype: Antigen specificity is unknown.

Regarding the study as a whole: Modeled out-of-frame TCR alpha sharing in monozygotic twins fell below observed levels. Conclusions came from cross-sectional statistical analysis, not from following the same donors.

The TCR sequence derives from a woman aged 18-35 years in good health. The chain joins TRBV29-1 to TRBJ2-1; D is undetermined. Sequences were obtained from memory (CD45RO+) T cells sorted from blood. The CDR3 DNA reads TGCAGCGTTGGGCGGCCTGAGCAGTTCTTC. This encodes CSVGRPEQFF.